The TCR beta chain under discussion was sequenced for a study of cytomegalovirus exposure and HLA in healthy donors. Looked up from germline, CDR1 is SGHAT and CDR2 is FQNNGV. The CDR3 length is 15 residues. Trimming took off 5 bases at V and 8 bases at J, with 16 bases between the two ends. The PCR used 60 Vbeta and 13 Jbeta primers. Assay: immunoSEQ multiplex PCR; the TCRdb copy retains only in-frame clones and omits some. Among 100,000 or so clones listed, 62% were seen once. This clonotype was sampled from a woman in her 30s in good health and CMV-seropositive. The material sequenced was PBMCs. The rearrangement joins TRBV11-2 to TRBJ1-6; D unclear. For the CDR3, the DNA is TGTGCCAGCAGCCCGGCTGGGCAGGTTGATTCACCCCTCCACTTT. Its protein is CASSPAGQVDSPLHF.